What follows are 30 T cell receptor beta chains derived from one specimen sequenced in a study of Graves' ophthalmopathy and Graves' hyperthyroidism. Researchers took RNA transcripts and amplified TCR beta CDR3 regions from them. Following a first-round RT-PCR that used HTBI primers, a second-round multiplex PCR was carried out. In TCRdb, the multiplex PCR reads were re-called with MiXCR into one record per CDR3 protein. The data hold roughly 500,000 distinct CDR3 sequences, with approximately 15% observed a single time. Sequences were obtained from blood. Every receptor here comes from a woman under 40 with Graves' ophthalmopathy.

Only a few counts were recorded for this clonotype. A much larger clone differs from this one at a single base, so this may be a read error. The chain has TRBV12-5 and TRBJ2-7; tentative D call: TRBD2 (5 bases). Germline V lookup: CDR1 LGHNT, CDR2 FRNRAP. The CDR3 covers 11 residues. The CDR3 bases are TGTGCTGGTGGTGTCCGGGGAGAGCAGTACTTC. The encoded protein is CAGGVRGEQYF.

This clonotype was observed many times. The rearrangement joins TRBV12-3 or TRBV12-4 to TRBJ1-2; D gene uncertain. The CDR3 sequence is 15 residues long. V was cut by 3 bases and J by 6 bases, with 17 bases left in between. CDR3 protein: CASSFGSARQDGYTF. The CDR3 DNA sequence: TGTGCCAGCAGTTTTGGGTCGGCTAGGCAGGATGGCTACACCTTC.

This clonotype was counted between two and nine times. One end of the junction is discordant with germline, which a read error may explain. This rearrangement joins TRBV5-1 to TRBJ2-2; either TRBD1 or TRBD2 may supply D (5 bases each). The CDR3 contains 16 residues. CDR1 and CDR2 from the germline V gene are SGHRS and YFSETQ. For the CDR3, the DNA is TGCGCCAGCAGCTCACTCTCGGGACCCAACACCGGGGAGCTGTGTTTT. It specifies CASSSLSGPNTGELCF.

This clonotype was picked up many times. The CDR3 coding sequence is TGCAGCGTTGAAGAGAGGGGATATGGTGAAGCTTTCTTT. It encodes CSVEERGYGEAFF. The rearrangement uses TRBV29-1 and TRBJ1-1; D may be TRBD1 (5 bases). Trimming removed 0 bases from V and 7 bases from J, with 12 bases in between. The V gene's germline CDR1 is SQVTM and CDR2 ANQGSEA. This CDR3 is 13 amino acids long. Drawing the rest from reference TRBV29-1 and TRBJ1-1, the complete variable domain is SAVISQKPSRDICQRGTSLTIQCQVDSQVTMMFWYRQQPGQSLTLIATANQGSEATYESGFVIDKFPISRPNLTFSTLTVSNMSPEDSSIYLCSVEERGYGEAFFGQGTRLTVV.

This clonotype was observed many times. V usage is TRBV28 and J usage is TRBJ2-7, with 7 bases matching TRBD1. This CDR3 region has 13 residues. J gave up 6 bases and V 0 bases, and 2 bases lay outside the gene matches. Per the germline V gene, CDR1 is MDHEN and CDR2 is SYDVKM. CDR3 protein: CASSLWGTAEQYF. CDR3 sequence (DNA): TGTGCCAGCAGTTTATGGGGGACAGCCGAGCAGTACTTC.

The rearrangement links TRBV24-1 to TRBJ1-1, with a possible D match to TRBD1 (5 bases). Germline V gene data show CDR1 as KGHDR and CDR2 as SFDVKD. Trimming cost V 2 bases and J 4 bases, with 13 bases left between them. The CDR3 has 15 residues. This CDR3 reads CATSDSTRRATEAFF. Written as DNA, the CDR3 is TGTGCCACCAGTGATTCAACACGCAGGGCCACTGAAGCTTTCTTT.

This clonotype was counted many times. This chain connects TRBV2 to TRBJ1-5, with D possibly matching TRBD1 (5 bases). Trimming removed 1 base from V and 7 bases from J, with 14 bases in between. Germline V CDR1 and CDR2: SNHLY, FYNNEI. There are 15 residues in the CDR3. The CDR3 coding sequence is TGTGCCAGCAGTGAAGGTCCAGGGTTTACGCAGCCCCAGCATTTT. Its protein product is CASSEGPGFTQPQHF. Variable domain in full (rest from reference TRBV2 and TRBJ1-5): EPEVTQTPSHQVTQMGQEVILRCVPISNHLYFYWYRQILGQKVEFLVSFYNNEISEKSEIFDDQFSVERPDGSNFTLKIRSTKLEDSAMYFCASSEGPGFTQPQHFGDGTRLSIL.

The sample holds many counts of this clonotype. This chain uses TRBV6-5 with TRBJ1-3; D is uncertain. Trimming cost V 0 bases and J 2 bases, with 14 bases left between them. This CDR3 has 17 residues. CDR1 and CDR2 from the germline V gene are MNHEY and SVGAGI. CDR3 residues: CASSYSSPGLAGNTIYF. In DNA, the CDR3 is TGTGCCAGCAGTTACTCGAGTCCGGGCCTGGCTGGAAACACCATATATTTT.

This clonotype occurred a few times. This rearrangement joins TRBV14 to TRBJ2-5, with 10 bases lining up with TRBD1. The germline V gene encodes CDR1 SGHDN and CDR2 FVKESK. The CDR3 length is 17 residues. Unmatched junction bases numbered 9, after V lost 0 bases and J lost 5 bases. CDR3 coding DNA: TGTGCCAGCAGCCAAGATAGAAGACAGGGGGCCGGGGAGACCCAGTACTTC. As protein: CASSQDRRQGAGETQYF.

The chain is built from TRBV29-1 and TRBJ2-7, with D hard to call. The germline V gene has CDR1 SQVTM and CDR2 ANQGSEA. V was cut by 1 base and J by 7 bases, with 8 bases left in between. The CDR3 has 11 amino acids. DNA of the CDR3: TGCAGCGTTGAAGTTGTTCGGGAGCAGTACTTC. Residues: CSVEVVREQYF.

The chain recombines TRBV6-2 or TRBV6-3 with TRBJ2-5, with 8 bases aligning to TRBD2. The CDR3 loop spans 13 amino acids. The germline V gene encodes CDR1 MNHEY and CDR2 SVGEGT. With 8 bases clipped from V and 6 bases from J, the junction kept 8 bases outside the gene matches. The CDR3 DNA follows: TGTGCCAGCTTACTGGCGGGGGGAAAGACCCAGTACTTC. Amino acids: CASLLAGGKTQYF.

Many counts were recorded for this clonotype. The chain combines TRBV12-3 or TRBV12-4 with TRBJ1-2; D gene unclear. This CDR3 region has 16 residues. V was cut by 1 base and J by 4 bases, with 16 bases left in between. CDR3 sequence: CASSLERARLSYGYTF. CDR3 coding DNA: TGTGCCAGCAGTTTAGAGAGGGCCCGACTTAGCTATGGCTACACCTTC.

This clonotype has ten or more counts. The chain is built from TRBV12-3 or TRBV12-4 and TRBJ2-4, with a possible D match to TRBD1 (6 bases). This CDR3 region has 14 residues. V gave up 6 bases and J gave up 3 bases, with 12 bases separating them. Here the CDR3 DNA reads TGTGCCAGCAGGCAACAGGGTGGCAAAAACATTCAGTACTTC. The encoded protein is CASRQQGGKNIQYF.

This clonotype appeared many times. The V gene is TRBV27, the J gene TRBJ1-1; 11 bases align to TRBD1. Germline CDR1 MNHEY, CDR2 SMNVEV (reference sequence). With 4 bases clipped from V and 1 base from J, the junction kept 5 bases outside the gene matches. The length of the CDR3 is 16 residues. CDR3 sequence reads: CASSSPGQGANTEAFF. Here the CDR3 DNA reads TGTGCCAGCAGTTCTCCCGGACAGGGGGCGAACACTGAAGCTTTCTTT.

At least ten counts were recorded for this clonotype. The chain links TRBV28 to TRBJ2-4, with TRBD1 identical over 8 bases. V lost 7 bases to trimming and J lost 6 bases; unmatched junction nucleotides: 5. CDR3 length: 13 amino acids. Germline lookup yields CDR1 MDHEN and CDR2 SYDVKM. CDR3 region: CASTLTGGNIQYF. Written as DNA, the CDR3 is TGTGCCAGCACCCTTACAGGGGGAAACATTCAGTACTTC.

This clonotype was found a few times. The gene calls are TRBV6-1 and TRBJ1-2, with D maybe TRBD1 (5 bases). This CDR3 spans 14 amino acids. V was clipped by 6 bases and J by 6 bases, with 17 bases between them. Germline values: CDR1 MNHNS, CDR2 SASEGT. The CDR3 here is CASSSGGAVHGYTF. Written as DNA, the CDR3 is TGTGCCAGCAGCTCAGGAGGGGCAGTCCATGGCTACACCTTC.

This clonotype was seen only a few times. CDR3 in DNA: TGTGCCAGCGGGGAACAGGAGAAAAACATTCAGTACTTC. Translated: CASGEQEKNIQYF. The chain carries TRBV27 and TRBJ2-4; tentative D call: TRBD1 (5 bases). This CDR3 is built from 13 residues. The V end was cut by 8 bases, the J end by 4 bases, with 12 bases between. Germline assignment: CDR1 MNHEY and CDR2 SMNVEV (reference sequence).

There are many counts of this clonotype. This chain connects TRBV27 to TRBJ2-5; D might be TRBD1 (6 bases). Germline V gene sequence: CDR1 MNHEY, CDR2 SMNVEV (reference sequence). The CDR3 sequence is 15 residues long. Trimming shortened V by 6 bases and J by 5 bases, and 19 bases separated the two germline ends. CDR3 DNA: TGTGCCAGCAGCAGAATCAGGGGCCGGTTTGAGACCCAGTACTTC. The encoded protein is CASSRIRGRFETQYF.

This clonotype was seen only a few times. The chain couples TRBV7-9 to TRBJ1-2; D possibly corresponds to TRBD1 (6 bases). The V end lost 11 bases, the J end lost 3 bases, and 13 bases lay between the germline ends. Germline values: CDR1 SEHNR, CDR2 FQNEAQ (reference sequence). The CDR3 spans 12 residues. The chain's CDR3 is CADEDRDYGYTF. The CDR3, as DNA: TGTGCCGACGAGGACAGAGACTATGGCTACACCTTC.

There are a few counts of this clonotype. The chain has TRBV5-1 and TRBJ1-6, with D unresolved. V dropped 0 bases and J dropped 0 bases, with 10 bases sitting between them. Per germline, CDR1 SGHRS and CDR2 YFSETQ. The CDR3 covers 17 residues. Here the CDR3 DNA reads TGCGCCAGCAGCTTGGAGGCAGCGAGCTCCTATAATTCACCCCTCCACTTT. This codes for CASSLEAASSYNSPLHF.

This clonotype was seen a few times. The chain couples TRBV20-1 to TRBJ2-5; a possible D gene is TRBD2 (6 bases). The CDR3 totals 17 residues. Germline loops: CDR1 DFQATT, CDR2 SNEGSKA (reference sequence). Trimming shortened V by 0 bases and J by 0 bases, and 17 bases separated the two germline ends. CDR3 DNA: TGCAGTGCTAGAGATGGTCCGGACCTAGCGTACCAAGAGACCCAGTACTTC. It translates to CSARDGPDLAYQETQYF.

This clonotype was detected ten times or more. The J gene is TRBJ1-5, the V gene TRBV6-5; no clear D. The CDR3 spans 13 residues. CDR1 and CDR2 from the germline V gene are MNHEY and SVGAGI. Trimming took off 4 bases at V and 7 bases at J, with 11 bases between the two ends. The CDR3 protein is CASSLRELQPQHF. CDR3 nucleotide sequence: TGTGCCAGCAGTTTAAGGGAGTTACAGCCCCAGCATTTT.

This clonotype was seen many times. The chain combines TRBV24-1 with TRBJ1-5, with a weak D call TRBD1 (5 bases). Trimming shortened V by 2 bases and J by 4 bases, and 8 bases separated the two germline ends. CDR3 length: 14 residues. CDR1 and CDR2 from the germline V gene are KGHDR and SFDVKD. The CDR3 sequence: CATSDSGRNQPQHF. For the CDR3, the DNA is TGTGCCACCAGTGATTCGGGACGGAATCAGCCCCAGCATTTT.

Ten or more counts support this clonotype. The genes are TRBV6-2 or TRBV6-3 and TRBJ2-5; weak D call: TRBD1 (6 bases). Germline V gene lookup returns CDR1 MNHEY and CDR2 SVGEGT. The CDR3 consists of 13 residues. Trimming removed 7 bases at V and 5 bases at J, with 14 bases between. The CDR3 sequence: CASTWGRRETQYF. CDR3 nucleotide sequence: TGTGCCAGCACCTGGGGGCGCCGGGAGACCCAGTACTTC.

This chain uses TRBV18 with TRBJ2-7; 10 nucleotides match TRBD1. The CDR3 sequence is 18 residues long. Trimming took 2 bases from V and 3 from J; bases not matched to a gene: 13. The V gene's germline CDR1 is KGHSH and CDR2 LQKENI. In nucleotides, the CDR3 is TGTGCCAGCTCACCATCTCCATTGCTGGGACAGGGGCACTACGAGCAGTACTTC. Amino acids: CASSPSPLLGQGHYEQYF.

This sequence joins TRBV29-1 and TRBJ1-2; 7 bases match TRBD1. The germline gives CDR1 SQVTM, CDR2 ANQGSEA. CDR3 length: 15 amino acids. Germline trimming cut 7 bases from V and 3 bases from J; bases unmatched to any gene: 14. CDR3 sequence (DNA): TGCAGCGCCATCCTGACAGGGACTGAGGACTATGGCTACACCTTC. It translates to CSAILTGTEDYGYTF.

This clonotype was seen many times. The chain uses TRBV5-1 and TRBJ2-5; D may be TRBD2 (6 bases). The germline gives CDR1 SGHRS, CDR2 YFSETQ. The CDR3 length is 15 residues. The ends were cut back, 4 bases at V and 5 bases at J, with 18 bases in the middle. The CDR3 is CASSVSGPGEETQYF. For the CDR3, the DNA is TGCGCCAGCAGCGTAAGCGGGCCGGGAGAGGAGACCCAGTACTTC.

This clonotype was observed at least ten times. CDR3 DNA: TGCGCCAGCAGTTTCCCTGGGGAAGGCGGGGCTGAAGCTTTCTTT. Protein: CASSFPGEGGAEAFF. The chain carries TRBV10-2 and TRBJ1-1; no clear D gene. The CDR3 has 15 residues. Germline lookup yields CDR1 WSHSY and CDR2 SAAADI. V lost 5 bases, J lost 6 bases, and 19 bases lay in between.

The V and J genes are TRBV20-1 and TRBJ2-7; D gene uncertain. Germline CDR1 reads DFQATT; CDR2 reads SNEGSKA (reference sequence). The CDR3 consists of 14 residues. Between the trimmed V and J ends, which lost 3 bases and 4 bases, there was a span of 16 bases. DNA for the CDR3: TGCAGTGCTAGCGCAGGTTCCAGGTATTACGAGCAGTACTTC. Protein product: CSASAGSRYYEQYF.

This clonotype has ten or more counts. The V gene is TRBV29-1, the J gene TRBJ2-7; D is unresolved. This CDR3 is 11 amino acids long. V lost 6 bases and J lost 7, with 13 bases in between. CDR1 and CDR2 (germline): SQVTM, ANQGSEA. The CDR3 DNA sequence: TGCAGCGTCGGAAGACTGGGGGAGCAGTACTTC. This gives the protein CSVGRLGEQYF.